The following is a TCR beta chain sequence with its context. Its antigen is unknown. These data belong to a study of CD8+ T cells in alopecia areata. The treatment is: oral pan-JAK inhibitor, 5-10 mg twice daily. Samples from alopecia areata patients were lesional scalp punch biopsies and peripheral blood. Study-level points and caveats: Scalp sequencing also captures normal skin's resident alphabeta T cells.

Trimming removed 4 bases from V and 2 bases from J, with 6 bases in between. The CDR3 runs 12 residues. The V gene's germline CDR1 is SQVTM and CDR2 ANQGSEA. Reverse transcribed after extraction, RNA yielded cDNA as the sequencing template. Produced via immunoSEQ multiplex PCR; TCRdb's table is partial and in-frame only. The table includes tens of thousands of clones, just over 45% detected once. This sequence originates from a human donor with alopecia areata. The rearrangement uses TRBV29-1 and TRBJ1-3; D may be TRBD1 (5 bases). The sequenced sample was CD8+ T cells sorted from blood, obtained around week 37, from a patient treated with tofacitinib. CDR3 bases: TGCAGCGTTGCAGGGACTGGAAACACCATATATTTT. Translation: CSVAGTGNTIYF. The entire variable domain, with the rest obtained from reference TRBV29-1 and TRBJ1-3, is as follows: SAVISQKPSRDICQRGTSLTIQCQVDSQVTMMFWYRQQPGQSLTLIATANQGSEATYESGFVIDKFPISRPNLTFSTLTVSNMSPEDSSIYLCSVAGTGNTIYFGEGSWLTVV.